This T cell receptor (beta chain) was recorded in a study of PD-1 blockade in classical Hodgkin lymphoma. Findings and limits, study-wide: CD4+ TCR diversity climbed significantly by C4D1, unlike CD8+ TCR diversity.

Every one of the patients relapsed after autologous stem cell transplantation (brentuximab vedotin exposure was variable). About this clone: Its antigen is unidentified.

This table comes from immunoSEQ multiplex PCR, and its TCRdb copy is limited to in-frame clones, with some not included. The repertoire includes under 70,000 clones, more than 70% of them detected once, and around an eighth sits in the top ten. CDR3 length: 13 amino acids. V was clipped by 5 bases and J by 4 bases; unmatched bases: 4. CDR1 SGHVS and CDR2 FNYEAQ come from the germline V gene. This sequence originates from a human donor with classical Hodgkin lymphoma. The V gene is TRBV7-6, the J gene TRBJ2-7; TRBD1 matches at 8 bases. The sample in question was peripheral blood mononuclear cells (PBMCs), obtained at baseline. The CDR3 is CASSQGQVYEQYF. Here the CDR3 DNA reads TGTGCCAGCAGCCAGGGACAGGTATACGAGCAGTACTTC. The variable domain in full, completed from reference TRBV7-6 and TRBJ2-7, reads GAGVSQSPRYKVTKRGQDVALRCDPISGHVSLYWYRQALGQGPEFLTYFNYEAQQDKSGLPNDRFSAERPEGSISTLTIQRTEQRDSAMYRCASSQGQVYEQYFGPGTRLTVT.